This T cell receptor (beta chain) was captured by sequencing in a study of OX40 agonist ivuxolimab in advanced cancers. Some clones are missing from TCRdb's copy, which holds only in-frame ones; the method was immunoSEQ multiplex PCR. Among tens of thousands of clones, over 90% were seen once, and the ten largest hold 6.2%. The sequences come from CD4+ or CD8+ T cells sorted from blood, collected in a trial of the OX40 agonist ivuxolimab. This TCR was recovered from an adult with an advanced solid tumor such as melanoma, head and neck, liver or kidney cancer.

The CDR3 DNA is TGCAGTGCTGGACTAGCAACGCAGTATTTT. Translation: CSAGLATQYF. The V call is TRBV20-1, the J call TRBJ2-3, with 8 bases matching TRBD2. The CDR3 runs 10 residues. V shed 5 bases, J shed 9 bases, and the junction held 1 base outside the gene matches. Germline lookup yields CDR1 DFQATT and CDR2 SNEGSKA (reference sequence).